Following are 24 T cell receptor beta chains from one sample sequenced in a study of T cells after posttransplantation cyclophosphamide. Sampled 1 year posttransplant, controls received myeloablative marrow transplants, methotrexate and a calcineurin inhibitor. Only in-frame clones appear in the TCRdb table, and some are missing; sequencing was by immunoSEQ multiplex PCR. The sample holds approximately 10,000 clones, approximately 81% seen once. Specimen: PBMCs, collected 367 days after allogeneic stem cell transplant with calcineurin inhibitor and methotrexate. The receptors stem from a male patient between 25 and 39 years old who received an allogeneic stem cell transplant from an unrelated donor, was CMV-positive, and had acute GVHD only. Some T cells may be provided by the graft donor.

This chain connects TRBV13 to TRBJ2-4, with TRBD1 as a possible D gene (5 bases). This CDR3 spans 13 amino acids. The V end was cut by 5 bases, the J end by 5 bases, with 10 bases between. The germline gives CDR1 PRHDT, CDR2 FYEKMQ (reference sequence). The CDR3 DNA reads as TGTGCCAGCAGCACTATGGGGCAAAACATTCAGTACTTC. This sequence encodes CASSTMGQNIQYF.

The chain links TRBV9 to TRBJ2-7; possibly TRBD1 for D (5 bases). The V gene's germline CDR1 is SGDLS and CDR2 YYNGEE. The CDR3 is made up of 13 amino acids. The V and J ends lost 3 bases and 4 bases respectively, with 11 bases between them. CDR3 residues: CASSGTRTYEQYF. The CDR3 DNA is TGTGCCAGCAGCGGCACCAGGACATACGAGCAGTACTTC.

The chain couples TRBV9 to TRBJ2-7; 9 nucleotides line up with TRBD1. Germline V CDR1 and CDR2: SGDLS, YYNGEE. With V trimmed by 3 bases and J by 2 bases, 9 bases remained unmatched. The CDR3 is 16 residues long. The CDR3 is CASSAEGGQGTYEQYF. The CDR3 region has the DNA TGTGCCAGCAGCGCAGAAGGGGGACAGGGTACCTACGAGCAGTACTTC.

V gene TRBV5-1 combines with J gene TRBJ2-1; D is possibly TRBD2 (5 bases). This CDR3 spans 14 amino acids. Germline V gives CDR1 SGHRS, CDR2 YFSETQ. V lost 0 bases and J lost 7, with 11 bases in between. The CDR3 is CASSLGRTLNEQFF. CDR3 DNA: TGCGCCAGCAGCTTGGGCAGGACTCTTAATGAGCAGTTCTTC.

This clone has more than one count but fewer than ten. V gene TRBV2 combines with J gene TRBJ2-7; tentatively, D is TRBD2 (6 bases). The CDR3 is made up of 15 amino acids. V lost 4 bases, J lost 3 bases, and 16 bases lay in between. Germline-derived CDR1 and CDR2 are SNHLY and FYNNEI. DNA for the CDR3: TGTGCCAGCAGTGTATCCTCGGGGGAGGTCTACGAGCAGTACTTC. This codes for CASSVSSGEVYEQYF.

The gene calls are TRBV1 and TRBJ2-2; the table calls TRBD2, which could not be checked here. TRBV1 is deemed a pseudogene. This CDR3 is 18 amino acids long. CDR3: CTSSQGTSGRPPPGELFF. The CDR3 DNA reads as TGCACCAGCAGCCAAGGGACTAGCGGGAGGCCTCCCCCCGGGGAGCTGTTTTTT.

CDR3: CASSQLRSLNTEAFF. The CDR3 DNA follows: TGCGCCAGCAGCCAATTGAGGTCTCTGAACACTGAAGCTTTCTTT. The chain links TRBV4-3 to TRBJ1-1; D gene uncertain. This CDR3 comprises 15 residues. Trimming left V 2 bases short and J 0 bases short, with 10 bases between. Germline V gives CDR1 LGHNA, CDR2 YSLEER.

This clone was seen a few times. V gene TRBV21-1 combines with J gene TRBJ1-1; TRBD1, the table's D call, was not compared with the DNA. TRBV21-1 is designated a pseudogene. This CDR3 has 15 residues. The CDR3 coding sequence is TGTGCCAGCAGCAAAGCCGAGGACAGAAACACTGAAGCTTTCTTT. Translation gives CASSKAEDRNTEAFF.

As DNA, the CDR3 is TGTGCTAGTGGAACGGGACTATCCTACGAGCAGTACTTC. Protein product: CASGTGLSYEQYF. The chain carries TRBV12-5 and TRBJ2-7; TRBD2 matches 7 bases. Germline CDR1 LGHNT, CDR2 FRNRAP. The V segment lost 6 bases and the J segment 1 base; nucleotides outside the gene matches: 3. This CDR3 has 13 amino acids.

J is TRBJ1-1 and V is TRBV7-9; D gene unclear. Trimming cost V 5 bases and J 3 bases, with 19 bases left between them. Germline values: CDR1 SEHNR, CDR2 FQNEAQ (reference sequence). The length of the CDR3 is 16 residues. CDR3 sequence (DNA): TGTGCCAGCAGCCAATTATCCGCGGGGTTTCACACTGAAGCTTTCTTT. Translating it yields CASSQLSAGFHTEAFF.

The V call is TRBV4-3, the J call TRBJ2-3, with TRBD1 as a possible D gene (5 bases). The CDR3 runs to 16 residues. Deletions cut 0 bases from V and 5 bases from J, with 15 bases between. Germline V gene lookup returns CDR1 LGHNA and CDR2 YSLEER. The chain's CDR3 is CASSQDTTALGDTQYF. The CDR3 DNA is TGCGCCAGCAGCCAAGATACGACAGCTTTGGGAGATACGCAGTATTTT.

The chain recombines TRBV18 with TRBJ1-5, with 7 bases matching TRBD1. The CDR3 length is 14 residues. After removal of 3 bases from V and 2 bases from J, the junction contained 1 base not matched to a gene. The V gene's germline CDR1 is KGHSH and CDR2 LQKENI. CDR3 sequence reads: CASSPGQGNQPQHF. CDR3 DNA sequence: TGTGCCAGCTCACCTGGACAGGGCAATCAGCCCCAGCATTTT.

This chain links TRBV5-1 with TRBJ2-2, with 13 nucleotides matching TRBD2. The germline gives CDR1 SGHRS, CDR2 YFSETQ. There are 14 residues in the CDR3. With 7 bases clipped from V and 8 bases from J, the junction kept 5 bases outside the gene matches. The CDR3 bases are TGCGCCAGCCGGACTAGCGGGAGTATTGGGGAGCTGTTTTTT. Translating gives CASRTSGSIGELFF.

J is TRBJ1-2 and V is TRBV7-6; the match to TRBD1 covers 7 bases. J was trimmed by 2 bases and V by 6 bases; bases with no gene match: 3. The germline V gene has CDR1 SGHVS and CDR2 FNYEAQ. The CDR3 consists of 13 residues. The CDR3 here is CASSPGQNYGYTF. In DNA, the CDR3 is TGTGCCAGCAGTCCGGGACAGAACTATGGCTACACCTTC.

The chain combines TRBV30 with TRBJ2-1, with 7 bases identical to TRBD2. Trimming cost V 2 bases and J 0 bases; bases outside gene matches: 4. The CDR3 is 15 amino acids. Looked up from germline, CDR1 is GTSNPN and CDR2 is SVGIG (reference sequence). CDR3 region: CAWSTGTNSYNEQFF. The CDR3 nucleotides are TGTGCCTGGAGTACCGGGACTAACTCCTACAATGAGCAGTTCTTC.

This clone has more than one count but fewer than ten. The chain combines TRBV10-3 with TRBJ2-2; a weak D match, TRBD1 (6 bases). Germline CDR1 is ENHRY and CDR2 is SYGVKD. V shed 6 bases and J shed 1 base, with 12 bases lying between them. The CDR3 runs to 15 residues. The CDR3: CAIRTGAQNTGELFF. CDR3 bases: TGTGCCATCAGGACAGGAGCTCAGAACACCGGGGAGCTGTTTTTT.

The chain employs TRBV15 and TRBJ2-2; weak D call: TRBD2 (7 bases). Trimming shortened V by 1 base and J by 4 bases, and 10 bases separated the two germline ends. The CDR3 sequence is 15 residues long. Germline assignment: CDR1 LNHNV and CDR2 YYDKDF (reference sequence). CDR3 DNA sequence: TGTGCCACCAGCAGAGGGAGGGGGGGCACCGGGGAGCTGTTTTTT. Its protein product is CATSRGRGGTGELFF.

The chain joins TRBV6-5 to TRBJ1-2; TRBD1 agrees at 7 bases. The germline V gene has CDR1 MNHEY and CDR2 SVGAGI. The CDR3 totals 14 residues. The ends lost 5 bases at V and 8 bases at J; junction bases unmatched: 11. The DNA of the CDR3 is TGTGCCAGCAGTCCCGAGGGGGCAGGAAGGGGCTACACCTTC. It specifies CASSPEGAGRGYTF.

This clone has just a few counts. The chain combines TRBV7-9 with TRBJ1-1, with 7 bases aligning to TRBD1. The CDR3 loop spans 13 amino acids. V dropped 1 base and J dropped 9; count of bases not matched to a gene: 5. Germline loops: CDR1 SEHNR, CDR2 FQNEAQ (reference sequence). CDR3 amino acids: CASSLGDSRQAFF. The CDR3 DNA reads TGTGCCAGCAGCTTAGGGGACAGCCGTCAAGCTTTCTTT.

J is TRBJ2-7 and V is TRBV9; 9 bases align to TRBD1. V shed 2 bases, J shed 1 base, and the junction held 7 bases outside the gene matches. CDR3 length: 16 residues. CDR1 and CDR2 from the germline V gene are SGDLS and YYNGEE. Written as DNA, the CDR3 is TGTGCCAGCAGCGTCTCGCCCGGGACAGGGTCCTACGAGCAGTACTTC. Translated: CASSVSPGTGSYEQYF.

The chain couples TRBV11-3 to TRBJ2-7, with TRBD1 as a possible D gene (6 bases). This CDR3 has 15 amino acids. Germline lookup yields CDR1 SGHNT and CDR2 YENEEA. Trimming took off 5 bases at V and 2 bases at J, with 16 bases between the two ends. CDR3 DNA: TGTGCCAGCAGCGCCCGAGGGGGACAAGCCTACGAGCAGTACTTC. Translating it yields CASSARGGQAYEQYF.

This clone was detected only a few times. The rearrangement links TRBV21-1 to TRBJ1-1; the listed D gene, TRBD1, was not tested against the DNA. TRBV21-1 is annotated as a pseudogene. This CDR3 region has 14 residues. CDR3 loop: CASSKKQGDTEAFF. DNA of the CDR3: TGTGCCAGCAGCAAAAAACAGGGTGACACTGAAGCTTTCTTT.

V and J are TRBV15 and TRBJ1-3; D call uncertain. Between the trimmed V and J ends, which lost 0 bases and 0 bases, there was a span of 6 bases. The V gene's germline CDR1 is LNHNV and CDR2 YYDKDF (reference sequence). There are 15 residues in the CDR3. The CDR3 DNA reads as TGTGCCACCAGCAGAGATGGGAGCTCTGGAAACACCATATATTTT. Protein sequence: CATSRDGSSGNTIYF.

The J gene is TRBJ1-2, the V gene TRBV6-5; D ambiguous. The V gene lost 0 bases and the J gene lost 3 bases, with 8 bases spanning the gap. Looked up from germline, CDR1 is MNHEY and CDR2 is SVGAGI. This CDR3 comprises 14 residues. Here the CDR3 DNA reads TGTGCCAGCAGTTACTCGAGGTCCCACTATGGCTACACCTTC. Its protein product is CASSYSRSHYGYTF.